This T cell receptor (beta chain) was observed in a study of blood T cell repertoires in COVID-19. Study overall: COVID-19 samples, acute and convalescent, were from the United States, Italy and Spain. The analysed material was cDNA or gDNA that came from T cells, B-cell-depleted T cells, or PBMCs.

Germline trimming cut 2 bases from V and 0 bases from J; bases unmatched to any gene: 9. The CDR3 extends over 18 amino acids. CDR1 is WNHNN and CDR2 is SYGVQD in the germline V gene (reference sequence). As handled by the study authors: Estimation of nucleated cell counts relied on the amplification of reference gene primers. The table came from immunoSEQ multiplex PCR; TCRdb's copy has only in-frame clones and leaves some out. The DNA gave D and trimming, while V, J and clone size come from that table. The data contain around 250,000 clones, more than 70% of them singletons. The rearrangement links TRBV10-1 to TRBJ1-5; 8 bases map to TRBD1. This TCR came from a man of 80 years or more with acute or convalescent COVID-19. Input material: peripheral blood. The CDR3 sequence is CASSERGQGSNSNQPQHF. The DNA of the CDR3 is TGCGCCAGCAGTGAGAGAGGACAGGGCAGTAATAGCAATCAGCCCCAGCATTTT.